This TCR beta chain appears in the sequencing data of a study of regulatory T cells in long-lasting Graves disease. Study summary: Antithyroid drugs had been taken by newly diagnosed Graves' patients for under 3 months. General observations from the study: Persistent Graves' disease cases displayed lower TCR diversity than newly diagnosed ones. New patients shared fewer public clonotypes (roughly 1,000) than persistent patients did (about 2,700).

This clonotype was counted many times. Its antigen is unknown. CDR3 size: 15 residues. Germline CDR1 DFQATT, CDR2 SNEGSKA (reference sequence). Between the trimmed V and J ends, which lost 3 bases and 2 bases, there was a span of 16 bases. For TCR beta, libraries came from iRepertoire HTBI primers and Arm-PCR of CDR3 regions. TCRdb re-called the multiplex PCR reads through MiXCR, storing one row per CDR3 protein. The sample has a few hundred thousand distinct CDR3 sequences, approximately 12% seen once. As to time point: newly diagnosed GD, antithyroid drugs for less than 3 months. Generation of the TCR library employed RNA extracted from PBMCs. The EDTA tubes were filled with roughly 10 milliliters of drawn peripheral blood. The same data also contributed to another study, on T cells in Graves' hyperthyroidism and ophthalmopathy.

This chain uses TRBV20-1 with TRBJ2-5, with D perhaps matching TRBD2 (5 bases). This TCR was sampled from a young woman with Graves disease. The sequenced sample was peripheral blood mononuclear cells (PBMCs), obtained at new diagnosis, from a patient treated with antithyroid drugs. The CDR3 nucleotides read TGCAGTGCTAGGGCTCAGCGGCGAGGACAAGAGACCCAGTACTTC. Translation gives CSARAQRRGQETQYF.